The 24 T cell receptor beta chains listed next were all sequenced from one sample in a study of blood T cells in healthy people across ages. A sample-barcoded 5' primer and a J-beta primer mix were used in a second PCR of about 7 to 12 cycles. TCRdb reprocessed the 5' RACE reads with MiXCR, giving one entry per CDR3 protein. The sample shows 500,000 to 550,000 distinct CDR3 sequences, about 25% of them seen only once. Separately, the same data were catalogued under a study of T cells of mothers and their children.

Specimen: blood. The receptors derive from a boy younger than 18 in good health.

V is TRBV20-1 and J is TRBJ1-2; a possible D gene is TRBD1 (6 bases). Per germline, CDR1 DFQATT and CDR2 SNEGSKA (reference sequence). This CDR3 is built from 13 residues. The ends were cut back, 5 bases at V and 4 bases at J, with 14 bases in the middle. Here the CDR3 DNA reads TGCAGTGCTCACAGGGAAGGTGGCTATGGCTACACCTTC. It translates to CSAHREGGYGYTF.

The J gene is TRBJ2-7, the V gene TRBV27; D gene unclear. Trimming took 0 bases from V and 3 from J, leaving 12 bases between them. CDR1 is MNHEY, CDR2 SMNVEV, per germline (reference sequence). The CDR3 runs 15 residues. The CDR3 DNA reads TGTGCCAGCAGTTTATCCGGTCCCGGCGGCTACGAGCAGTACTTC. Translated, it gives CASSLSGPGGYEQYF.

This clonotype has only a few counts. V gene TRBV4-2 combines with J gene TRBJ1-4; D not certain. CDR3 length equals 14 residues. Germline CDR1 reads LGHNA; CDR2 reads YNFKEQ. The V gene lost 2 bases and the J gene lost 8 bases, with 12 bases spanning the gap. In nucleotides, the CDR3 is TGTGCCAGCAGCCAATGGCCCCATTCAGAAAAACTGTTTTTT. Translating it yields CASSQWPHSEKLFF.

The chain couples TRBV20-1 to TRBJ2-4; D is unclear. The V gene lost 0 bases and the J gene lost 3 bases, with 18 bases spanning the gap. Germline values: CDR1 DFQATT, CDR2 SNEGSKA (reference sequence). CDR3 length equals 17 residues. DNA for the CDR3: TGCAGTGCTAGAGAGGTCGCCTCCCATTTCGGCAAAAACATTCAGTACTTC. Encoded protein: CSAREVASHFGKNIQYF.

The rearrangement links TRBV5-5 to TRBJ1-1; maybe TRBD1 (6 bases). Trimming removed 6 bases from V and 0 bases from J, with 12 bases in between. Germline V lookup: CDR1 SGHKS, CDR2 YYEKEE (reference sequence). The CDR3 extends over 14 amino acids. DNA for the CDR3: TGTGCCAGCACTCATCAGGGGATGAACACTGAAGCTTTCTTT. Amino acid sequence: CASTHQGMNTEAFF.

With respect to this clonotype: An end of the junction does not agree with germline; a read error may underlie this. CDR3 sequence: CASSYSILGKYNGQFF. CDR3 DNA sequence: TGTGCCAGCAGTTACTCGATTCTAGGAAAGTACAATGGGCAGTTCTTC. This rearrangement joins TRBV6-5 to TRBJ2-1, with D hard to call. CDR3 size: 16 residues. The germline CDR1 and CDR2 sequences are MNHEY and SVGAGI.

In DNA form, the CDR3 reads TGTGCCAGCAGTCAGGGACAGGAGAACTGCAATGAGCAGTTCTTC. This sequence encodes CASSQGQENCNEQFF. The genes are TRBV27 and TRBJ2-5; 8 bases agree with TRBD1. The end of the DNA aligns better with TRBJ2-1, so the J call may be wrong. CDR1 and CDR2 (germline): MNHEY, SMNVEV (reference sequence). The CDR3 loop spans 15 amino acids.

Remarks on this clonotype: It may be a read error: a sequence one base away is much more abundant. V is TRBV6-5 and J is TRBJ2-7; a possible D gene is TRBD1 (6 bases). Germline V lookup: CDR1 MNHEY, CDR2 SVGAGI. There are 14 residues in the CDR3. The CDR3 loop reads CASSPRTDSYERYF. CDR3 DNA: TGTGCCAGCAGTCCAAGGACAGACTCCTACGAGCGGTACTTC.

This clonotype was seen a few times. The chain carries TRBV6-5 and TRBJ1-4, with D unclear. The germline V and J ends were trimmed by 4 bases and 0 bases, with 9 bases remaining between them. CDR3 length: 15 residues. Germline CDR1 is MNHEY and CDR2 is SVGAGI. CDR3 in DNA: TGTGCCAGCAGTTCGTCACCAGCAACTAATGAAAAACTGTTTTTT. Translating it yields CASSSSPATNEKLFF.

This clonotype was counted only a few times. This chain uses TRBV7-2 with TRBJ2-5; no clear D gene. Trimming stripped 1 base from V and 1 base from J, with 13 bases between. Germline-derived CDR1 and CDR2 are SGHTA and FQGNSA. The CDR3 extends over 16 amino acids. CDR3 bases: TGTGCCAGCAGCTTAGAGGGTACTACCCCCCAAGAGACCCAGTACTTC. Amino acid sequence: CASSLEGTTPQETQYF.

This chain uses TRBV30 with TRBJ2-5; D might be TRBD1 or TRBD2, each matching 5 bases. The CDR3 covers 15 residues. Deletions cut 0 bases from V and 2 bases from J, with 13 bases between. The germline CDR1 and CDR2 sequences are GTSNPN and SVGIG (reference sequence). The CDR3 loop is CAWSVSGTTQETQYF. The CDR3 coding sequence is TGTGCCTGGAGTGTATCGGGGACGACTCAAGAGACCCAGTACTTC.

This clonotype has just a few counts. The V call is TRBV7-2, the J call TRBJ1-2, with no clear D. This CDR3 comprises 15 residues. The V and J ends lost 1 base and 0 bases respectively, with 9 bases between them. Germline CDR1 and CDR2: SGHTA and FQGNSA. CDR3 residues: CASSLEGSPNYGYTF. CDR3 coding DNA: TGTGCCAGCAGCTTAGAGGGCTCTCCTAACTATGGCTACACCTTC.

This clonotype has just a few counts. This chain connects TRBV6-2 or TRBV6-3 to TRBJ2-7, with D possibly TRBD1 on 6 matching bases. Germline V gives CDR1 MNHEY, CDR2 SVGEGT. Trimming took off 11 bases at V and 5 bases at J, with 13 bases between the two ends. The CDR3 contains 11 residues. The CDR3 DNA follows: TGTGCCGGGTCACAGGGAGACGAGCAGTACTTC. Translating it yields CAGSQGDEQYF.

The chain recombines TRBV7-9 with TRBJ2-1; 9 positions match TRBD2. Looked up from germline, CDR1 is SEHNR and CDR2 is FQNEAQ (reference sequence). This CDR3 comprises 16 residues. Unmatched junction bases numbered 8, after V lost 2 bases and J lost 6 bases. The chain's CDR3 is CASSLQEIAGANEQFF. DNA of the CDR3: TGTGCCAGCAGCTTACAAGAAATAGCGGGAGCCAATGAGCAGTTCTTC.

This clonotype has ten or more counts. The chain combines TRBV6-4 with TRBJ2-7; the match to TRBD1 covers 9 bases. CDR1 is MRHNA and CDR2 is SNTAGT in the germline V gene. The CDR3 loop spans 16 amino acids. Trimming cost V 3 bases and J 5 bases; bases outside gene matches: 11. For the CDR3, the DNA is TGTGCCAGCAGTGAAAGGGCGGGACAGGGATTCAACGAGCAGTACTTC. Its protein is CASSERAGQGFNEQYF.

The chain combines TRBV9 with TRBJ2-7, with 9 positions matching TRBD2. V lost 0 bases to trimming and J lost 5 bases; unmatched junction nucleotides: 6. CDR1 and CDR2 (germline): SGDLS, YYNGEE. This CDR3 spans 15 amino acids. CDR3: CASSVGGRASNEQYF. The CDR3 DNA follows: TGTGCCAGCAGCGTAGGCGGGAGGGCCTCTAACGAGCAGTACTTC.

Only a few counts were recorded for this clonotype. The rearrangement links TRBV12-3 or TRBV12-4 to TRBJ2-7, with D possibly matching TRBD2 (6 bases). V lost 1 base, J lost 5 bases, and 18 bases lay in between. There are 16 residues in the CDR3. DNA for the CDR3: TGTGCCAGCAGTTTAGTGGCCCGAGGGGAGGTTAACGAGCAGTACTTC. Its translation is CASSLVARGEVNEQYF.

The chain joins TRBV7-9 to TRBJ2-7; D is ambiguous. The CDR3 spans 13 residues. Germline V gene lookup returns CDR1 SEHNR and CDR2 FQNEAQ (reference sequence). The V end lost 7 bases, the J end lost 0 bases, and 10 bases lay between the germline ends. The CDR3 DNA is TGTGCCAGCATGCGTGACAACTCCTACGAGCAGTACTTC. Translating gives CASMRDNSYEQYF.

The chain carries TRBV29-1 and TRBJ1-2; D is undetermined. Germline loops: CDR1 SQVTM, CDR2 ANQGSEA. The CDR3 totals 12 residues. V dropped 8 bases and J dropped 4 bases, with 14 bases sitting between them. The CDR3 region is CSSDREGYGYTF. The CDR3 DNA is TGCAGCTCCGATCGGGAGGGCTATGGCTACACCTTC.

This clonotype was counted ten times or more. The chain employs TRBV29-1 and TRBJ2-1, with 8 positions matching TRBD1. Trimming at V came to 5 bases and at J to 2 bases, leaving 5 bases not matched to a gene. CDR1 and CDR2 (germline): SQVTM, ANQGSEA. This CDR3 region has 14 residues. The CDR3 region is CSVRSGQAYNEQFF. In nucleotides, the CDR3 is TGCAGCGTTAGGTCGGGACAGGCCTACAATGAGCAGTTCTTC.

In its sample, this clonotype was seen a few times. Relative to the germline gene, one junction end is altered; a read error may explain this. This rearrangement joins TRBV20-1 to TRBJ2-5; a possible D gene is TRBD2 (7 bases). The germline CDR1 and CDR2 sequences are DFQATT and SNEGSKA (reference sequence). This CDR3 is 15 amino acids long. The DNA of the CDR3 is TGCAGTGCTCCACGCGGGGGCGCACCTCAAGAGACCCGGTACTTC. Residues: CSAPRGGAPQETRYF.

This clonotype was counted a few times. The CDR3 ends on some other residue instead of the conserved phenylalanine or tryptophan, so this is likely a read error. The rearrangement joins TRBV28 to TRBJ2-7; 12 positions agree with TRBD2. The V gene's germline CDR1 is MDHEN and CDR2 SYDVKM. The CDR3 is made up of 16 amino acids. Trimming removed 6 bases from V and 6 bases from J; junction bases left unmatched: 12. The chain's CDR3 is CASRDRRTSGNGEQYL. DNA for the CDR3: TGTGCCAGCAGGGACCGAAGGACTAGCGGGAACGGCGAGCAGTACCTC.

As regards this clonotype: A much larger clone differs from this one at a single base, so this may be a read error. DNA for the CDR3: TGTGCCAGCAGCTTAGCCGGGACTAGCGACCAAGAGACCCAGTACTTC. It specifies CASSLAGTSDQETQYF. V usage is TRBV7-2 and J usage is TRBJ2-5; 10 positions agree with TRBD2. In germline, CDR1 is SGHTA, CDR2 FQGNSA. J was trimmed by 0 bases and V by 0 bases; bases with no gene match: 1. This CDR3 has 16 amino acids.

The chain is built from TRBV12-3 or TRBV12-4 and TRBJ2-1; 7 bases line up with TRBD1. The CDR3 extends over 16 amino acids. J was trimmed by 0 bases and V by 8 bases; bases with no gene match: 10. CDR3 nucleotide sequence: TGTGCCAGCCCAGGGGGTCAAATGAACTCCTACAATGAGCAGTTCTTC. It is translated as CASPGGQMNSYNEQFF.